Below are 21 T cell receptor beta chains sequenced from a single sample in a study of regulatory T cells in long-lasting Graves disease. Time point meaning: newly diagnosed GD, antithyroid drugs for less than 3 months. The TCR library was made from RNA that had been extracted from PBMCs in TRIzol. Researchers made TCR beta libraries by using iRepertoire HTBI primers and running Arm-PCR on CDR3 regions. TCRdb called the multiplex PCR reads again in MiXCR, with one record for every CDR3 protein. The sample has about 540,000 distinct CDR3 sequences, about 14% seen once. Separately, the same data were catalogued under a study of T cells in Graves' hyperthyroidism and ophthalmopathy.

Sample: peripheral blood mononuclear cells (PBMCs), taken at new diagnosis, from a patient treated with antithyroid drugs. These receptors all come from a man aged 30 to 39 with Graves disease.

This clonotype has more than one count but fewer than ten. V usage is TRBV10-1 and J usage is TRBJ2-7, with no clear D. The CDR3 contains 13 residues. CDR1 is WNHNN, CDR2 SYGVQD, per germline (reference sequence). The V gene lost 4 bases and the J gene lost 6 bases, with 13 bases spanning the gap. The CDR3 is CASSGIGPGEQYF. The DNA for the CDR3 is TGCGCCAGCAGTGGAATCGGGCCGGGCGAGCAGTACTTC.

The chain links TRBV4-1 to TRBJ1-2, with D possibly being TRBD1 (5 bases). The CDR3 is 16 amino acids. V lost 2 bases and J lost 7, with 20 bases in between. Germline CDR1 MGHRA, CDR2 YSYEKL. The CDR3 sequence: CASSQLPGRGAVGYTF. The CDR3 bases are TGCGCCAGCAGCCAACTCCCCGGGCGCGGGGCTGTTGGCTACACCTTC.

This clonotype has only a few counts. The chain recombines TRBV29-1 with TRBJ2-1, with a possible D match to TRBD2 (6 bases). Germline lookup yields CDR1 SQVTM and CDR2 ANQGSEA. This CDR3 contains 13 residues. V was trimmed by 4 bases and J by 8 bases, leaving 15 bases between them. The CDR3 sequence is CSVGSGGLYEQFF. CDR3 nucleotides: TGCAGCGTTGGTAGCGGCGGCCTCTATGAGCAGTTCTTC.

V and J are TRBV7-9 and TRBJ2-1; TRBD2 might be the D (6 bases). The CDR3 has 15 amino acids. Trimming cost V 2 bases and J 6 bases, with 14 bases left between them. Germline-derived CDR1 and CDR2 are SEHNR and FQNEAQ (reference sequence). This CDR3 is CASSLRLVGRNEQFF. The DNA for the CDR3 is TGTGCCAGCAGCTTAAGACTAGTGGGACGCAATGAGCAGTTCTTC.

As concerns this clonotype: Its ends do not fully match the called genes, so a read error is possible. The V and J genes are TRBV24-1 and TRBJ2-2, with 9 bases identical to TRBD2. The germline V gene has CDR1 KGHDR and CDR2 SFDVKD. The CDR3 extends over 14 amino acids. In DNA form, the CDR3 reads TGTGACACCAGGGAGGGACTAGCTACCGGGGAGCTGTTTTTT. Its translation is CDTREGLATGELFF.

This CDR3 reads CASSHFASDGYTF. The CDR3, as DNA: TGTGCCAGCAGCCACTTTGCCTCGGATGGCTACACCTTC. This sequence joins TRBV5-4 and TRBJ1-2; D ambiguous. Deletions cut 4 bases from V and 6 bases from J, with 13 bases between. Looked up from germline, CDR1 is SGHNT and CDR2 is YYREEE (reference sequence). The CDR3 runs to 13 residues.

This clonotype was detected many times. The gene calls are TRBV24-1 and TRBJ2-1, with 13 bases aligning to TRBD2. The germline V gene has CDR1 KGHDR and CDR2 SFDVKD. The CDR3 extends over 16 amino acids. V lost 3 bases to trimming and J lost 4 bases; unmatched junction nucleotides: 2. CDR3 sequence (DNA): TGTGCCACCAGTGATCAACTAGCGGGAGGGTACAATGAGCAGTTCTTC. The encoded protein is CATSDQLAGGYNEQFF.

This clonotype was picked up many times. The rearrangement joins TRBV29-1 to TRBJ2-7; no clear D. CDR1 is SQVTM and CDR2 is ANQGSEA in the germline V gene. This CDR3 comprises 11 residues. V was clipped by 3 bases and J by 0 bases, with 3 bases between them. DNA of the CDR3: TGCAGCGTTGACAGCTCCTACGAGCAGTACTTC. Amino acids: CSVDSSYEQYF.

The table lists this clonotype with many counts. The chain is built from TRBV29-1 and TRBJ2-3; a weak D match, TRBD2 (5 bases). This CDR3 region has 15 residues. Germline V gene lookup returns CDR1 SQVTM and CDR2 ANQGSEA. The CDR3 is CAVGGGGFSTDTQYF. Here the CDR3 DNA reads TGCGCGGTTGGAGGAGGCGGATTTAGCACAGATACGCAGTATTTT.

This clonotype was observed at least ten times. This chain joins TRBV3-1 and TRBJ2-1, with D uncertain. The CDR3 totals 12 residues. Germline assignment: CDR1 LGHDT and CDR2 YNNKEL (reference sequence). V lost 4 bases and J lost 8, with 9 bases in between. DNA of the CDR3: TGTGCCAGCAGCCGAGTAGTTGATGAGCAGTTCTTC. This translates into CASSRVVDEQFF.

V is TRBV18 and J is TRBJ2-1; D is possibly TRBD1 or TRBD2 (5 bases each). Trimming cost V 2 bases and J 3 bases, with 11 bases left between them. This CDR3 comprises 15 residues. The germline gives CDR1 KGHSH, CDR2 LQKENI. For the CDR3, the DNA is TGTGCCAGCTCACCATTGGGGGTGTGCTACAATGAGCAGTTCTTC. Protein sequence: CASSPLGVCYNEQFF.

This clonotype was recorded a few times. This chain connects TRBV9 to TRBJ2-7; D is perhaps TRBD2 (6 bases). The V gene's germline CDR1 is SGDLS and CDR2 YYNGEE. There are 16 residues in the CDR3. Trimming pared 0 bases from V and 3 bases from J, leaving 16 bases between. CDR3 DNA: TGTGCCAGCAGCGTAGGGATGGGACTCCTAAGCTACGAGCAGTACTTC. It encodes CASSVGMGLLSYEQYF. The full variable domain, with the rest looked up from reference TRBV9 and TRBJ2-7, is DSGVTQTPKHLITATGQRVTLRCSPRSGDLSVYWYQQSLDQGLQFLIQYYNGEERAKGNILERFSAQQFPDLHSELNLSSLELGDSALYFCASSVGMGLLSYEQYFGPGTRLTVT.

This clonotype was counted at least ten times. The chain combines TRBV7-8 with TRBJ2-2; D may be TRBD1 or TRBD2 (5 bases each). CDR3 size: 16 residues. Trimming removed 0 bases from V and 7 bases from J, with 15 bases in between. Germline values: CDR1 SGHVS, CDR2 FQNEAQ. This chain's CDR3 is CASSLARDQQVGELFF. In DNA form, the CDR3 reads TGTGCCAGCAGCTTAGCTAGGGACCAGCAGGTCGGGGAGCTGTTTTTT.

This chain joins TRBV9 and TRBJ2-5; 10 nucleotides align to TRBD1. CDR1 is SGDLS, CDR2 YYNGEE, per germline. The CDR3 runs to 16 residues. The V and J ends lost 4 bases and 7 bases, in that order; junction bases with no gene match: 13. CDR3: CASSPRPGTGVMTQYF. CDR3 DNA sequence: TGTGCCAGCAGCCCCAGGCCCGGGACAGGGGTGATGACCCAGTACTTC.

The genes are TRBV4-2 and TRBJ2-3; the D gene is possibly TRBD2 (5 bases). Trimming pared 0 bases from V and 4 bases from J, leaving 14 bases between. The CDR3 length is 16 residues. Germline-derived CDR1 and CDR2 are LGHNA and YNFKEQ. The CDR3 DNA sequence: TGTGCCAGCAGCCAAGATCCTCTAGGGAGCCCAGATACGCAGTATTTT. Translation gives CASSQDPLGSPDTQYF.

In its sample, this clonotype was seen many times. The chain uses TRBV5-1 and TRBJ2-7; D is ambiguous. The V gene's germline CDR1 is SGHRS and CDR2 YFSETQ. This CDR3 region has 13 residues. V shed 1 base and J shed 5 bases, with 10 bases lying between them. The CDR3 DNA reads TGCGCCAGCAGCTTGATTAGCCGGGACGAGCAGTACTTC. This codes for CASSLISRDEQYF.

The chain uses TRBV3-1 and TRBJ2-1; 9 nucleotides line up with TRBD2. Germline V gives CDR1 LGHDT, CDR2 YNNKEL (reference sequence). Losses at the gene ends were 4 bases for V and 6 bases for J; bases not matched to a gene: 10. The CDR3 runs 16 residues. The CDR3 coding sequence is TGTGCCAGCAGCCGCCCGATAGCGGGAGTAAGCAATGAGCAGTTCTTC. Its protein product is CASSRPIAGVSNEQFF.

This clonotype was observed once. This may be a read error, as it is one base from a much larger clone. The V call is TRBV11-2, the J call TRBJ2-1; TRBD2 is a possible D gene (5 bases). Germline lookup yields CDR1 SGHAT and CDR2 FQNNGV. The CDR3 is 16 amino acids. The CDR3, as DNA: TGTGCCGGCAGCTTAGATCGTAGCGCATCCTACAATGAGCAGTTCTTC. Protein product: CAGSLDRSASYNEQFF.

This clonotype was found many times. The chain is built from TRBV12-3 or TRBV12-4 and TRBJ1-6; 9 positions agree with TRBD1. V shed 6 bases, J shed 11 bases, and the junction held 8 bases outside the gene matches. This CDR3 region has 14 residues. The CDR3, as DNA: TGTGCCAGCAGCCCAACAGGGGGCGTGACACCCCTCCACTTT. Translating it yields CASSPTGGVTPLHF.

This clonotype was observed a few times. The genes are TRBV6-9 and TRBJ1-1; TRBD1 might be the D (6 bases). V dropped 4 bases and J dropped 13 bases, with 19 bases sitting between them. This CDR3 spans 13 amino acids. The germline CDR1 and CDR2 sequences are MNHGY and SVAAGI. CDR3 sequence reads: CASSSPRQVAGFF. CDR3 nucleotide sequence: TGTGCCAGCAGTTCCCCCCGACAGGTGGCGGGTTTCTTT.

In its sample, this clonotype was seen a few times. V gene TRBV20-1 combines with J gene TRBJ2-7; possibly TRBD2 for D (6 bases). This CDR3 has 13 amino acids. Trimming removed 4 bases at V and 4 bases at J, with 14 bases between. The germline V gene has CDR1 DFQATT and CDR2 SNEGSKA (reference sequence). In nucleotides, the CDR3 is TGCAGTGCTATACCCCTAGGGAGGTACGAGCAGTACTTC. Protein product: CSAIPLGRYEQYF.